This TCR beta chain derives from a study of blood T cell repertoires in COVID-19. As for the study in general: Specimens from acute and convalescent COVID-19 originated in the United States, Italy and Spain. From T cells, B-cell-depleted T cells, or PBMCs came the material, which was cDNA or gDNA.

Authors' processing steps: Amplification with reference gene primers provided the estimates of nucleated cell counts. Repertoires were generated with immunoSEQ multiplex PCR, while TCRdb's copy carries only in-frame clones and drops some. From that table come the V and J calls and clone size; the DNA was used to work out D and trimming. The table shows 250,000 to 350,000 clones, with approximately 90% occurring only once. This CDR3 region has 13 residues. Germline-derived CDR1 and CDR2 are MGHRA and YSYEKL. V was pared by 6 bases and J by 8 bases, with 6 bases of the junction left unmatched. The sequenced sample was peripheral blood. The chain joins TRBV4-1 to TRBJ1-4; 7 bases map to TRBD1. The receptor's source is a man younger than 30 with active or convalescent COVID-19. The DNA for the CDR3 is TGCGCCAGCAGAGGGGGCGAAGACGAAAAACTGTTTTTT. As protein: CASRGGEDEKLFF.